The rows below give T cell receptor beta chains drawn from one sample of a study of T cell repertoires in cytomegalovirus infection. TCRdb passed the reads through MiXCR, listing each CDR3 protein once. Of 550,000 to 850,000 distinct CDR3 sequences listed, around 32% are singletons. These TCRs' antigens remain unknown. This specimen consisted of cultured PBMCs, obtained from culture after CMV antigen stimulation. Source of these receptors: a human donor in good health (CMV status not recorded). Some clones in this sample may be carry-over from other donors' samples. The CDR3 runs from the conserved cysteine through the conserved F or W.

TRBJ2-5,TRBV29-1,CSAGDPKQETQYF
TRBJ2-7,TRBV7-2,CASSFFGSSYEQYF
TRBJ1-1,TRBV28,CASSPPLGRLMNTEAFF
TRBJ2-3,TRBV6-1,CASSERGTDTQYF
TRBJ1-1,TRBV9,CASSPGGPNEAFF
TRBJ1-1,TRBV4-1,CASSQVGVLTEAFF
TRBJ2-7,TRBV6-2/TRBV6-3,CASSYVGGLDNEQYF
TRBJ1-5,TRBV6-1,CASSERWDSGYGLSQHF
TRBJ2-7,TRBV2,CASIWETGNLSEQYF
TRBJ2-7,TRBV6-6,CATRTSGYEQYF
TRBJ2-3,TRBV6-5,CASSYYGTSAPSDTDTQYF
TRBJ2-3,TRBV6-5,CASSWDRKGDTQYF
TRBJ2-3,TRBV4-2,CASSQSQVTDTQYF
TRBJ1-5,TRBV15,CATSSAGTEYQPQHF
TRBJ2-5,TRBV10-3,CAISPGTSQETQYF
TRBJ2-7,TRBV4-1,CASSRDQGSYEQYF
TRBJ2-3,TRBV7-6,CASSTSAGGGDTQYF
TRBJ2-5,TRBV12-3/TRBV12-4,CASRGGAVGKETQYF
TRBJ2-7,TRBV15,CATSRESPGPILYEQYF
TRBJ2-1,TRBV6-1,CASSLGRRSYNEQFF
TRBJ2-7,TRBV20-1,CSARDTLGTYEQYF
TRBJ2-5,TRBV4-1,CASSPQDRGGQETQYF
TRBJ2-3,TRBV20-1,CSARSSSTDTQYF
TRBJ2-3,TRBV5-6,CASSYETSRTDTQYF
TRBJ2-1,TRBV5-1,CASSTQTGALYNEQFF
TRBJ2-1,TRBV11-2,CASSLVPGGTYNEQFF
TRBJ2-1,TRBV4-1,CASSQDPPTVYNEQFF
TRBJ2-7,TRBV7-8,CASRPRWGQEQYF
TRBJ2-1,TRBV7-2,CASSFRQNYNEQFF
TRBJ2-6,TRBV7-2,CASSLVTSGANVLTF
TRBJ2-5,TRBV6-6,CASRTGLETQYF
TRBJ2-3,TRBV7-2,CASSLGPGLAGGADTQYF
TRBJ2-7,TRBV6-5,CASSLGLAGGAYEQYF
TRBJ2-7,TRBV7-9,CASSLDGTLEQYF
TRBJ1-5,TRBV7-2,CASSRKPDQNWGNQPQHF
TRBJ1-1,TRBV5-1,CASSGRTRRNTEAFF
TRBJ2-7,TRBV11-2,CASSPSSGRVSYEQYF
TRBJ1-1,TRBV27,CASSKTGYGTEAFF
TRBJ2-3,TRBV10-3,CAISEGGLAGLPSTDTQYF
TRBJ2-1,TRBV19,CATSRDRLSNEQFF
TRBJ1-1,TRBV5-1,CASSLDGAPDTEAFF
TRBJ2-1,TRBV11-3,CASSAADRNEQFF
TRBJ2-1,TRBV19,CASSVWVGTEDSYEQFF
TRBJ1-1,TRBV12-5,CASGLVRDGEPNMNTEAFF
TRBJ2-2,TRBV11-2,CASSLGGGHGELFF
TRBJ2-2,TRBV9,CASSATLYGELFF
TRBJ1-2,TRBV5-1,CASSLEWSTGSYTF
TRBJ1-2,TRBV12-3/TRBV12-4,CASSLYLHGPYGYTF
TRBJ2-1,TRBV7-6,CASSLGGRGQFF
TRBJ1-1,TRBV7-9,CASSFRSLEARGGTEAFF
TRBJ1-1,TRBV7-2,CASSFVGGMGWGTEAFF
TRBJ2-7,TRBV6-2/TRBV6-3,CASTQGSLPGEQYF
TRBJ2-3,TRBV10-3,CAISGGDTDTQYF
TRBJ1-2,TRBV19,CASTRRFTAYGYTF
TRBJ1-2,TRBV11-2,CASSLVPTGSPSGYTF
TRBJ2-5,TRBV20-1,CSASSAGGGGETQYF